This T cell receptor (beta chain) was sequenced in a study of cytomegalovirus exposure and HLA in healthy donors. About the study: Out of 150 million to 200 million T cells, an earlier analysis found roughly 100 million unique TCR beta sequences in total.

Concerning this clone itself: No antigen is known for it.

It was with 60 Vbeta and 13 Jbeta primers that the PCR ran. Repertoires were generated with immunoSEQ multiplex PCR, while TCRdb's copy carries only in-frame clones and drops some. Here the sample spans about 110,000 clones, roughly 82% being singletons. CDR3 size: 17 residues. The germline V gene has CDR1 SGHNT and CDR2 YYREEE (reference sequence). Trimming took 4 bases from V and 10 from J, leaving 27 bases between them. Study-level points and caveats: Presence/absence comparisons presumed near-even sequencing depth among donors. At a 0.05 false discovery rate, a later analysis found over 15,000 TCR beta sequences to be associated with HLA alleles. Analysis was carried out at a later point, and it linked a missense DCLRE1C variant to TCR beta V- and J-gene trimming.

The J gene is TRBJ2-1, the V gene TRBV5-4; D possibly corresponds to TRBD2 (6 bases). The sample comprised PBMCs. The sequence was obtained from a male donor in good health and CMV-seropositive. CDR3 in amino acids: CASSPATQRVGVSEQFF. The CDR3 bases are TGTGCCAGCAGCCCCGCCACCCAGCGGGTGGGTGTGAGCGAGCAGTTCTTC.